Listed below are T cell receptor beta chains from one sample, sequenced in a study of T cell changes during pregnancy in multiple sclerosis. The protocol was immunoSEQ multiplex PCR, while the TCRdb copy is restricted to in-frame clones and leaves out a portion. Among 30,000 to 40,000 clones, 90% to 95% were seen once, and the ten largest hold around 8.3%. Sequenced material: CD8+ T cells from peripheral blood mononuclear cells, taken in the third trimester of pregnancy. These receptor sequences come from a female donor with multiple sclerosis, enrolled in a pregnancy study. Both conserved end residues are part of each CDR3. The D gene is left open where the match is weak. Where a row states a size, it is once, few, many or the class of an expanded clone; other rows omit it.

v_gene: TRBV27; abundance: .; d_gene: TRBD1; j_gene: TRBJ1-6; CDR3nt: TGTGCCAGCAGCCGGACAGGGTTAAGTTCACCCCTCCACTTT; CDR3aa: CASSRTGLSSPLHF
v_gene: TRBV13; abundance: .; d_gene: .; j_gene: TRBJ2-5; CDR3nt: TGTGCCAGCAGCTTAGGACACCCCCAAGAGACCCAGTACTTC; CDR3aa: CASSLGHPQETQYF
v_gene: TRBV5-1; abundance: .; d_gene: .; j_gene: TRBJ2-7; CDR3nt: TGCGCCAGCAGCTTGACAACCCATTCCTCCTACGAGCAGTACTTC; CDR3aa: CASSLTTHSSYEQYF
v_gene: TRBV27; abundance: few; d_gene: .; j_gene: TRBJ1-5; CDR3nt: TGTGCCAGTTCAACCTCGGGTCAGCCCCAGCATTTT; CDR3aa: CASSTSGQPQHF
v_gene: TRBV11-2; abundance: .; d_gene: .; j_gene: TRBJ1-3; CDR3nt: TGTGCCAGCAGCCCAGAGGAGGGCTCCTCTGGAAACACCATATATTTT; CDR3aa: CASSPEEGSSGNTIYF
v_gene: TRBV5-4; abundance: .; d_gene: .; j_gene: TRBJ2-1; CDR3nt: TGTGCCAGCAGCGACGACTCGGGACTCTACAATGAGCAGTTCTTC; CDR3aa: CASSDDSGLYNEQFF
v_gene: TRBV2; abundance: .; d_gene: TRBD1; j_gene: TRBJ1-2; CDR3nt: TGTGCCAGCAGCCTCAGGAGAGCGACAGGGGGGATCTATGGCTACACCTTC; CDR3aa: CASSLRRATGGIYGYTF
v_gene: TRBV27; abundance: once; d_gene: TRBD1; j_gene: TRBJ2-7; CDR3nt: TGTGCCGTAATAGGACAGGGGGACGAGCAGTACTTC; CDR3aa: CAVIGQGDEQYF
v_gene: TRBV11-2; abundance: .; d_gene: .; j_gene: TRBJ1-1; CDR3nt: TGTGCCAGCAGCTGGGGGGGCACAGAAGCTTTCTTT; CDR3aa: CASSWGGTEAFF
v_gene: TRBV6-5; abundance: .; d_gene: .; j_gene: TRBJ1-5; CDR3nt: TGTGCCAGCAGTTACAGCCAGGGTCTAGGGTGGCCCCAGCATTTT; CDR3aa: CASSYSQGLGWPQHF
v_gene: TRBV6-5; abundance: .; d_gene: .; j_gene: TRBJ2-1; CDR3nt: TGTGCCAGCAGTGCGGCCCCTTTGGGAGGTGAGCAGTTCTTC; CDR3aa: CASSAAPLGGEQFF
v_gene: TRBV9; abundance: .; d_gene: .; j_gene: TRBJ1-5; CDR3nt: TGTGCCAGCAGCGAGGGACACGAGGATCAGCCCCAGCATTTT; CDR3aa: CASSEGHEDQPQHF
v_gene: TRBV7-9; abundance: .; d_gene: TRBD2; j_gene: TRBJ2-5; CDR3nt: TGTGCCAGCAGCTTTGTCGGAGTAGCGGGGAGGGTCCAAGAGACCCAGTACTTC; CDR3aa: CASSFVGVAGRVQETQYF
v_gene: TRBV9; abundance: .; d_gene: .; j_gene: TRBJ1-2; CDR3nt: TGTGCCAGCAGCGCCTACAGCGCGGGTTACACCTTC; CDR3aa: CASSAYSAGYTF
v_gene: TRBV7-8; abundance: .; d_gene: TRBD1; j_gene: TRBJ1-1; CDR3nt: TGTGCCACCCAAGGACAGGGGATAACTGAAGCTTTCTTT; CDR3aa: CATQGQGITEAFF
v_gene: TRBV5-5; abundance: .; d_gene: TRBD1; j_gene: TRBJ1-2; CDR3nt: TGTGCCAGCAAGATAAGACAGGGTCTCTATGGCTACACCTTC; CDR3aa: CASKIRQGLYGYTF
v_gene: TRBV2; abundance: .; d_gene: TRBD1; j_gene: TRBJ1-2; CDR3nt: TGTGCCAGCAGTGATGCTGGACAGGGGGTCGGGAACTATGGCTACACCTTC; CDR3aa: CASSDAGQGVGNYGYTF
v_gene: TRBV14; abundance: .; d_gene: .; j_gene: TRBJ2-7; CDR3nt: TGTGCCAGCAGCCTGACAGCTTACGAGCAGTACTTC; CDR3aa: CASSLTAYEQYF
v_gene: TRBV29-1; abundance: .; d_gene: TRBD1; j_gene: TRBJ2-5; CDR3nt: TGCAGCGCCCCAGGGGGCGAGACCCAGTACTTC; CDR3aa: CSAPGGETQYF